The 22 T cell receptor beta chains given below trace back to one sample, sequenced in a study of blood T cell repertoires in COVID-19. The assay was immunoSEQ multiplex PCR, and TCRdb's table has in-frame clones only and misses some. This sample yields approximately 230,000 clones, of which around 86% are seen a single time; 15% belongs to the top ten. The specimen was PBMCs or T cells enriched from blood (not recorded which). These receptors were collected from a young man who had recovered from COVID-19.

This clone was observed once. CDR3 bases: TGCAGCGTTGAAGTGGGGCCCGGGGAGCTGTTTTTT. Its translation: CSVEVGPGELFF. J is TRBJ2-2 and V is TRBV29-1; D is possibly TRBD1 (5 bases). Trimming shortened V by 1 base and J by 6 bases, and 6 bases separated the two germline ends. The CDR3 extends over 12 amino acids. CDR1 is SQVTM, CDR2 ANQGSEA, per germline.

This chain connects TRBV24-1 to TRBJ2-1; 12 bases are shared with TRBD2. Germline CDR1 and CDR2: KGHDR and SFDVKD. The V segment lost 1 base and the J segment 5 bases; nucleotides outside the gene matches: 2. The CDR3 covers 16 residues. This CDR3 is CATSDFGLAGNNEQFF. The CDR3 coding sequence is TGTGCCACCAGTGATTTTGGACTAGCGGGAAACAATGAGCAGTTCTTC.

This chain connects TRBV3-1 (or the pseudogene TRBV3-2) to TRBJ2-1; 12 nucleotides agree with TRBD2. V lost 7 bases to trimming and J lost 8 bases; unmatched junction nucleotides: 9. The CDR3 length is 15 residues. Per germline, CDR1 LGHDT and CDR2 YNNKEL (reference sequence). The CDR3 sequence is CASMLTSGGSYEQFF. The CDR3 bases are TGTGCCAGCATGCTGACTAGCGGGGGTTCCTATGAGCAGTTCTTC.

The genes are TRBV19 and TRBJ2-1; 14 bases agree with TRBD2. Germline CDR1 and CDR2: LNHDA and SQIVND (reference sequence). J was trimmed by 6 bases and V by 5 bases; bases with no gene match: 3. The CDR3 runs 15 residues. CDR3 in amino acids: CASSYGTSGSNEQFF. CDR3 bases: TGTGCCAGTAGTTACGGGACTAGCGGGAGCAATGAGCAGTTCTTC.

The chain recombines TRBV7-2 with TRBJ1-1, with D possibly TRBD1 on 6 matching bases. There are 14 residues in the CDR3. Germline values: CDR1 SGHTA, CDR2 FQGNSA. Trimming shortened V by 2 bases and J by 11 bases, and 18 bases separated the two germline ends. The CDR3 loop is CASSLRPTGGAAFF. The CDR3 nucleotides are TGTGCCAGCAGCTTAAGGCCGACGGGGGGCGCGGCTTTCTTT.

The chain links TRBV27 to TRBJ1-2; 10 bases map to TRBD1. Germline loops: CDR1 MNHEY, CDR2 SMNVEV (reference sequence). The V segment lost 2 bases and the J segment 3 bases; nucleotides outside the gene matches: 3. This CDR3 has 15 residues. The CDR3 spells CASSLGQGVYYGYTF. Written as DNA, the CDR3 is TGTGCCAGCAGTTTAGGACAGGGGGTTTACTATGGCTACACCTTC.

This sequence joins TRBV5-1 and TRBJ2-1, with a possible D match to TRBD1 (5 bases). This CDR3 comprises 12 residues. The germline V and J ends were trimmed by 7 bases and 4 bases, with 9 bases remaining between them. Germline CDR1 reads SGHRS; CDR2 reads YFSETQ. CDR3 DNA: TGCGCCAGCGGGGCCACTTACAATGAGCAGTTCTTC. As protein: CASGATYNEQFF.

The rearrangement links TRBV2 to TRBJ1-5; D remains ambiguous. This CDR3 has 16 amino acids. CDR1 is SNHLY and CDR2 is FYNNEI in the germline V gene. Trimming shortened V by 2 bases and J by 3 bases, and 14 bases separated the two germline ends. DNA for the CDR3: TGTGCCAGCAGTGAATCCCCGGGTTTAAACAATCAGCCCCAGCATTTT. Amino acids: CASSESPGLNNQPQHF.

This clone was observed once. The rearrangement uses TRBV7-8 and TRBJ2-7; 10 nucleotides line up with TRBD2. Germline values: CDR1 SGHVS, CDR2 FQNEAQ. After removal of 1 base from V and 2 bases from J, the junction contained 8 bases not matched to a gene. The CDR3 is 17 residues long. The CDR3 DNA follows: TGTGCCAGCAGCTTAGAACTAGCGGGATTGCCCGCCTACGAGCAGTACTTC. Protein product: CASSLELAGLPAYEQYF. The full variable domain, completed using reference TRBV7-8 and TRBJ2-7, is GAGVSQSPRYKVAKRGQDVALRCDPISGHVSLFWYQQALGQGPEFLTYFQNEAQLDKSGLPSDRFFAERPEGSVSTLKIQRTQQEDSAVYLCASSLELAGLPAYEQYFGPGTRLTVT.

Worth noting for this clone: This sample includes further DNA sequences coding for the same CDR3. CDR3 sequence reads: CASSLSGGNEQFF. The CDR3 bases are TGTGCCAGCAGCCTGAGCGGCGGGAATGAGCAGTTCTTC. J is TRBJ2-1 and V is TRBV7-9; D is possibly TRBD2 (5 bases). Trimming took 5 bases from V and 7 from J, leaving 12 bases between them. The CDR3 loop spans 13 amino acids. CDR1 SEHNR and CDR2 FQNEAQ come from the germline V gene (reference sequence).

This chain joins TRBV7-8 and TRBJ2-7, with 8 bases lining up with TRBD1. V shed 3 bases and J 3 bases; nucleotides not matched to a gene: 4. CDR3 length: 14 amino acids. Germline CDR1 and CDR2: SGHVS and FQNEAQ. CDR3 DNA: TGTGCCAGCAGCTTGTCAGGGGGCAACTACGAGCAGTACTTC. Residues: CASSLSGGNYEQYF.

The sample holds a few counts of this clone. The CDR3 here is CASSQGRQGYGYTF. CDR3 DNA sequence: TGCGCCAGCAGCCAAGGTCGACAGGGATATGGCTACACCTTC. The gene calls are TRBV4-1 and TRBJ1-2; 7 bases map to TRBD1. Germline trimming cut 1 base from V and 5 bases from J; bases unmatched to any gene: 4. Germline V gene sequence: CDR1 MGHRA, CDR2 YSYEKL. The CDR3 is made up of 14 amino acids.

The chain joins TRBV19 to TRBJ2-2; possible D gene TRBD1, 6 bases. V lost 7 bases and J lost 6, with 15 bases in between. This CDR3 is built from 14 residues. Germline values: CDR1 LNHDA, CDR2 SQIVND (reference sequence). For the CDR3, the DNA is TGTGCCAGTAACAACGTACAGGGTTCCGGGGAGCTGTTTTTT. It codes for CASNNVQGSGELFF. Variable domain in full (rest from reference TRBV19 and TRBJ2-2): DGGITQSPKYLFRKEGQNVTLSCEQNLNHDAMYWYRQDPGQGLRLIYYSQIVNDFQKGDIAEGYSVSREKKESFPLTVTSAQKNPTAFYLCASNNVQGSGELFFGEGSRLTVL.

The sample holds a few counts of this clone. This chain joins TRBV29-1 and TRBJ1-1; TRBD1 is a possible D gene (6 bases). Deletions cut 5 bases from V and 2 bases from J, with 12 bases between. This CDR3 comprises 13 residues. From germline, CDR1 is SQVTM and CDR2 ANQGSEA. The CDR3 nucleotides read TGCAGCGTTCCAGGGGTAGATAACACTGAAGCTTTCTTT. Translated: CSVPGVDNTEAFF.

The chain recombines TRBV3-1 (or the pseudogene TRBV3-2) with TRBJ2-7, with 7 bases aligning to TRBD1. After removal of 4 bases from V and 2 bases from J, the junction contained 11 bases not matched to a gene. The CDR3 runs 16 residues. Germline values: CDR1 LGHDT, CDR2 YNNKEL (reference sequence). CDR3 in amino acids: CASSPDWVDRPYEQYF. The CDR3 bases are TGTGCCAGCAGCCCTGACTGGGTGGACAGGCCCTACGAGCAGTACTTC.

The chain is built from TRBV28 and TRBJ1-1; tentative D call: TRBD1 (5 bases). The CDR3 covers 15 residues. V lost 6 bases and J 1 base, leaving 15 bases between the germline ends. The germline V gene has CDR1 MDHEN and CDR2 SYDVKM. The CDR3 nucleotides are TGTGCCAGCAGGCCTAACCGGGGGACGAACACTGAAGCTTTCTTT. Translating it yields CASRPNRGTNTEAFF. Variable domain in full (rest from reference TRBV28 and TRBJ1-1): DVKVTQSSRYLVKRTGEKVFLECVQDMDHENMFWYRQDPGLGLRLIYFSYDVKMKEKGDIPEGYSVSREKKERFSLILESASTNQTSMYLCASRPNRGTNTEAFFGQGTRLTVV.

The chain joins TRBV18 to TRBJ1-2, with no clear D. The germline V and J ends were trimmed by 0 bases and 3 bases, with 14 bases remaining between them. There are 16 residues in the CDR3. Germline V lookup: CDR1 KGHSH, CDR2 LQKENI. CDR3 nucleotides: TGTGCCAGCTCACCACCTTCGGTCGCGGGGTACTATGGCTACACCTTC. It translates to CASSPPSVAGYYGYTF.

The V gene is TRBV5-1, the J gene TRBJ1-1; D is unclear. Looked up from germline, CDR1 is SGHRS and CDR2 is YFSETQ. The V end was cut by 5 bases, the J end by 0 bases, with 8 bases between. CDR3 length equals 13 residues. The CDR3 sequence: CASRIAVNTEAFF. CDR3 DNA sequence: TGCGCCAGCAGAATTGCAGTGAACACTGAAGCTTTCTTT.

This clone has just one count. The CDR3 sequence is CATSREGQGNTGELFF. The CDR3 DNA is TGTGCCACCAGCAGAGAGGGACAGGGGAACACCGGGGAGCTGTTTTTT. J is TRBJ2-2 and V is TRBV15; 9 bases map to TRBD1. J was trimmed by 1 base and V by 0 bases; bases with no gene match: 0. The CDR3 is 16 amino acids. Germline CDR1 LNHNV, CDR2 YYDKDF (reference sequence).

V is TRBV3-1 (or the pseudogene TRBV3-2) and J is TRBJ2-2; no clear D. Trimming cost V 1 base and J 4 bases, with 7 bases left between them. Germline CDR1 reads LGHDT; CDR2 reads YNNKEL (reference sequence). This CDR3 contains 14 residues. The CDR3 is CASSQGTATGELFF. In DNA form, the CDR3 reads TGTGCCAGCAGCCAAGGTACAGCCACCGGGGAGCTGTTTTTT.

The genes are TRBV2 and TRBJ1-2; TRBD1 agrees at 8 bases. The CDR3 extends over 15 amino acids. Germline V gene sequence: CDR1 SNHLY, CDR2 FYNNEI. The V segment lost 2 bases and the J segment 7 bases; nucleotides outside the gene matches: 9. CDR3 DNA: TGTGCCAGCAGTGAACAGGGGGCTGACTTAGCTGGCTACACCTTC. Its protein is CASSEQGADLAGYTF.

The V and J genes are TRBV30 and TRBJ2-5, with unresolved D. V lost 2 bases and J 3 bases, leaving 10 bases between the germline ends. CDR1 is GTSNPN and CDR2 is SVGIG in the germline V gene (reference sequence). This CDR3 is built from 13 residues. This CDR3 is CAWSPRGKETQYF. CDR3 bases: TGTGCCTGGAGTCCCCGAGGAAAAGAGACCCAGTACTTC.